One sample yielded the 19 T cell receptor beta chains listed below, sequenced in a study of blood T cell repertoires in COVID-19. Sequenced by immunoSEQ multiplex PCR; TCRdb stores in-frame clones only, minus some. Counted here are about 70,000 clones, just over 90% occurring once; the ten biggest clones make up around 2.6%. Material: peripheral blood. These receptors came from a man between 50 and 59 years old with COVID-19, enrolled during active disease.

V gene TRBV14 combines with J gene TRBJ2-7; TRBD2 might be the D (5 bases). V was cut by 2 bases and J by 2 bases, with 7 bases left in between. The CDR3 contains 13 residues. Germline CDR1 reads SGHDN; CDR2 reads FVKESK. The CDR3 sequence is CASSQLGAYEQYV. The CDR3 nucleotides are TGTGCCAGCAGCCAATTGGGAGCCTACGAGCAGTACGTC.

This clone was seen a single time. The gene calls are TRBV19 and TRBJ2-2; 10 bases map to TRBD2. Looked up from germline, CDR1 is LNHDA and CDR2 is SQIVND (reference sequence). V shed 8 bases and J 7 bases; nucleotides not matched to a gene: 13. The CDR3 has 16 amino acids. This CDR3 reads CASSPLSGRVNGELFF. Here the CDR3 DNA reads TGTGCCAGTTCTCCCCTGAGCGGGAGGGTAAACGGGGAGCTGTTTTTT.

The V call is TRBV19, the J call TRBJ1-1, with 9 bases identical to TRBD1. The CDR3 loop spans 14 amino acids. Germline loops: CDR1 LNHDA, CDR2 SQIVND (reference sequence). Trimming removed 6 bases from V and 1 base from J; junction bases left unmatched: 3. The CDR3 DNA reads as TGTGCCAGTAGCTCGGACAGGGGGAACACTGAAGCTTTCTTT. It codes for CASSSDRGNTEAFF. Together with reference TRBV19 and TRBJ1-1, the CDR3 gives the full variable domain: DGGITQSPKYLFRKEGQNVTLSCEQNLNHDAMYWYRQDPGQGLRLIYYSQIVNDFQKGDIAEGYSVSREKKESFPLTVTSAQKNPTAFYLCASSSDRGNTEAFFGQGTRLTVV.

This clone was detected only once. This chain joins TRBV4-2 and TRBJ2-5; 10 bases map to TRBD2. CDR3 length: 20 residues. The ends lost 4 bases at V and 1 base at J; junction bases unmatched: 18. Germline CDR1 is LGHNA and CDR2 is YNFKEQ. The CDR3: CASSRGGQGAGLAVQETQYF. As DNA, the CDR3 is TGTGCCAGCAGCCGAGGGGGGCAGGGAGCAGGACTAGCGGTCCAAGAGACCCAGTACTTC.

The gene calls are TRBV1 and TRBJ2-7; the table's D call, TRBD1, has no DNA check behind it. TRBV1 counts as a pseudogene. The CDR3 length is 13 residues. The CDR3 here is CTSSGRQGGEQYV. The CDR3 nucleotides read TGCACCAGCAGCGGCCGTCAGGGGGGCGAGCAGTACGTC.

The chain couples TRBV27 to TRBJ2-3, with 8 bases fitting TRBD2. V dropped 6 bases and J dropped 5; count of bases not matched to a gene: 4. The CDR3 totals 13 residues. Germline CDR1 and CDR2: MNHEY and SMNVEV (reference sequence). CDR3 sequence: CASSGRARDTQYF. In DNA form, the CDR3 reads TGTGCCAGCAGCGGGAGGGCCAGAGATACGCAGTATTTT.

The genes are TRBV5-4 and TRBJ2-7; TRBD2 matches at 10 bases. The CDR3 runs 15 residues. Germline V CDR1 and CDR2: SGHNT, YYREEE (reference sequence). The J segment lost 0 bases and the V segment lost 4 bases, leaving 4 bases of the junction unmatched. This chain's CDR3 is CASSEGLASSYEQYF. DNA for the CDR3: TGTGCCAGCAGCGAGGGACTAGCGAGCTCCTACGAGCAGTACTTC.

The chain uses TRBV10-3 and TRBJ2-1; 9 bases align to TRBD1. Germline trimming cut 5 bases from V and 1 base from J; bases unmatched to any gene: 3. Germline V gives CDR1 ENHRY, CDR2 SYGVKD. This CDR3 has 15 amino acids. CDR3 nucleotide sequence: TGTGCCATCAGTTTACAGGGGGCTTCCTACAATGAGCAGTTCTTC. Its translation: CAISLQGASYNEQFF.

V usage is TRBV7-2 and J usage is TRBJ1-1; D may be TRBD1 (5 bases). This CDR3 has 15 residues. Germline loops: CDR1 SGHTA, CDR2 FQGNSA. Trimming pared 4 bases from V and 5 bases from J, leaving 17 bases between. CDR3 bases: TGTGCCAGCAGCTCCGCGGGGACCTCGGGGACTGAAGCTTTCTTT. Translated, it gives CASSSAGTSGTEAFF.

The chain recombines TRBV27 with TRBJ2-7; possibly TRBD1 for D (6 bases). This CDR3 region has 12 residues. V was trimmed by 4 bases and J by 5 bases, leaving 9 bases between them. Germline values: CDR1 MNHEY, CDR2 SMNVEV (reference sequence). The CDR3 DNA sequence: TGTGCCAGCAGTTCACAGGGTAACGAGCAGTACTTC. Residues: CASSSQGNEQYF.

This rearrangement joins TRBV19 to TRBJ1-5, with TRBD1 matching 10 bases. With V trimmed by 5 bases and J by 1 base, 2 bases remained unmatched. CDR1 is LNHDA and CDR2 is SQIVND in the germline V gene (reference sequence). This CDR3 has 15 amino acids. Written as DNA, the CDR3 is TGTGCCAGTAGTTGGACAGGGGGAAGCAATCAGCCCCAGCATTTT. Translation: CASSWTGGSNQPQHF.

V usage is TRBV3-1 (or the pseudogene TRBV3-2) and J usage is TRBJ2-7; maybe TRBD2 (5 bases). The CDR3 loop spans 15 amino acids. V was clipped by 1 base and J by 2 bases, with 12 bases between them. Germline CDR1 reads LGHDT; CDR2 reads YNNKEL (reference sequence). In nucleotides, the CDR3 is TGTGCCAGCAGCCAAGGAGGAGGTTTACCCTACGAGCAGTACGTC. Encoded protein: CASSQGGGLPYEQYV.

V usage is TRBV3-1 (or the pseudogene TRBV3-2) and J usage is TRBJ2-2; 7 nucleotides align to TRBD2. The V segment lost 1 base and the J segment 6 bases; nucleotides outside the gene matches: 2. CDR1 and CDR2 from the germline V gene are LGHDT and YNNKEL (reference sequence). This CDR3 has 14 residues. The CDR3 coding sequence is TGTGCCAGCAGCCAAGCAGCGGGATCCGGGGAGCTGTTTTTT. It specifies CASSQAAGSGELFF.

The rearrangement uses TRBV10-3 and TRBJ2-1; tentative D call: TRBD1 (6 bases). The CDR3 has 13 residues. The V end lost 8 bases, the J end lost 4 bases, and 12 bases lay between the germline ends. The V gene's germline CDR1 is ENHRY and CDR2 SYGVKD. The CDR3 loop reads CAIGTGQYNEQFF. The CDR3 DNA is TGTGCCATCGGAACAGGGCAATACAATGAGCAGTTCTTC.

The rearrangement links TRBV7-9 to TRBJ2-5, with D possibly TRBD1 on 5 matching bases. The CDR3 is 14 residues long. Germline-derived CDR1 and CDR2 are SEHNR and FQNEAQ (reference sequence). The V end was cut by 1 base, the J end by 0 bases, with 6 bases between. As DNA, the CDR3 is TGTGCCAGCAGCTTAGGGACAAACCAAGAGACCCAGTACTTC. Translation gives CASSLGTNQETQYF.

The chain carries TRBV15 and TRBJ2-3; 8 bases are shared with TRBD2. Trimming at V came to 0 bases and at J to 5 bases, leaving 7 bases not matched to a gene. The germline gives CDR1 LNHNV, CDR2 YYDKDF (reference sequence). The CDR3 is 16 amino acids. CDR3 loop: CATSREGGGRRDTQYF. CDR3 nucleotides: TGTGCCACCAGCAGAGAAGGAGGCGGGAGGAGAGATACGCAGTATTTT.

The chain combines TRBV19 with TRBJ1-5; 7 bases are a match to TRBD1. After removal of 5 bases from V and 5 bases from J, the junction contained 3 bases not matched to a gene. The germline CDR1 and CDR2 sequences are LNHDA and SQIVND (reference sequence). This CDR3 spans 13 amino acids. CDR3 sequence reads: CASSPDRDQPQHF. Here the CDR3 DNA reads TGTGCCAGTAGTCCTGACAGGGATCAGCCCCAGCATTTT.

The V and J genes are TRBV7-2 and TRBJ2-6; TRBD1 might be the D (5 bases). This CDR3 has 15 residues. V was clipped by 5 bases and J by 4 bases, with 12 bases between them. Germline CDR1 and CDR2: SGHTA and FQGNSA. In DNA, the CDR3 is TGTGCCAGCAGCCCTCCCAGGGCCGGGGCCAACGTCCTGACTTTC. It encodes CASSPPRAGANVLTF.

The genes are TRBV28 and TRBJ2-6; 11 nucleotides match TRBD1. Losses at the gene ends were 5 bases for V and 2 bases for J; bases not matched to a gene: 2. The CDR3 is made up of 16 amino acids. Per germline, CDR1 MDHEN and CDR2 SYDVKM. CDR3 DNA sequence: TGTGCCAGCAGTAGGGGACAGGGGGCTGGGGCCAACGTCCTGACTTTC. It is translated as CASSRGQGAGANVLTF.